The subject of this entry is one T cell receptor beta chain. This CDR3 contains 12 residues. Trimming removed 7 bases at V and 7 bases at J, with 11 bases between. The germline V gene has CDR1 LNHDA and CDR2 SQIVND (reference sequence). Data came from immunoSEQ multiplex PCR; TCRdb stores just in-frame clones and leaves some out. The sample carries 12,000 to 15,000 clones, roughly three quarters recorded once. This sample is drawn from a study of OX40 agonist ivuxolimab in advanced cancers. The chain joins TRBV19 to TRBJ2-1; D not resolved. The specimen was CD4+ or CD8+ T cells sorted from blood, collected in a trial of the OX40 agonist ivuxolimab. The TCR originated in an adult with an advanced solid tumor such as melanoma, head and neck, liver or kidney cancer. CDR3 region: CASTNTWNEQFF. Here the CDR3 DNA reads TGTGCCAGTACCAATACCTGGAATGAGCAGTTCTTC.